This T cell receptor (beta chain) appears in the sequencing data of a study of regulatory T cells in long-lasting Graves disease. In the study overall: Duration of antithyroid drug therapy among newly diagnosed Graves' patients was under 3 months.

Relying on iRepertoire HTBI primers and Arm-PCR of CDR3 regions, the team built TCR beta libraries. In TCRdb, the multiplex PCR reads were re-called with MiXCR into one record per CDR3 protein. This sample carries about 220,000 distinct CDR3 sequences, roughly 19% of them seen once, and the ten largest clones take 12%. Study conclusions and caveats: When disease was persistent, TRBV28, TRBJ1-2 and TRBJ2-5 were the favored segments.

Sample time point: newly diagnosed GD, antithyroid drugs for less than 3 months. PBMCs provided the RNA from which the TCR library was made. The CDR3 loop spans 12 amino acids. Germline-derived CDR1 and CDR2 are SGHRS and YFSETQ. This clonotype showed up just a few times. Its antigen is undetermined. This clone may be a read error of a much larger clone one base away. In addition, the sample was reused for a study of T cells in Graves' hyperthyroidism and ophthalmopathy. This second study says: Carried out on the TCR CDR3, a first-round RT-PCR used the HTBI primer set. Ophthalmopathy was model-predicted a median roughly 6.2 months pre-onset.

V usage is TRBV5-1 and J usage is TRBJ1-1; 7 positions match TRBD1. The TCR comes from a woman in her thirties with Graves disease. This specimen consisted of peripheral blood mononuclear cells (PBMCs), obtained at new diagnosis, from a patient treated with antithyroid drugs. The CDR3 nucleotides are TGCGCCGGCAGCTCGGCAGGGGGTGAAGCTTTCTTT. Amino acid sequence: CAGSSAGGEAFF.